This T cell receptor (beta chain) derives from a study of sequential checkpoint blockade in melanoma. About the study: Arm A got nivolumab then ipilimumab; arm B the reverse, 1:1. Each arm's sequence ended with maintenance nivolumab.

This clone ranks as medium-sized. The treatment was: randomized to nivolumab then ipilimumab (arm A) or the reverse (arm B). None of the patients previously received DNA-damaging chemotherapy. From thawed PBMCs, live CD3+CD8+ cells negative for CD19 and CD56 were sorted. Profiled with immunoSEQ multiplex PCR; TCRdb holds only in-frame clones, not every one. This table has about 17,000 clones, more than 60% appearing once. V was clipped by 4 bases and J by 4 bases, with 13 bases between them. CDR1 and CDR2 from the germline V gene are LGHNA and YSLEER. The CDR3 spans 15 residues. The rearrangement joins TRBV4-3 to TRBJ1-4; D is possibly TRBD1 (5 bases). The sequence was collected from a human donor with melanoma. Source: CD8+ T cells sorted from blood (inferred from file names), taken from a patient given nivolumab and ipilimumab in sequence. CDR3 DNA sequence: TGCGCCAGCAGCCCCGACGGGAGGGGTAATGAAAAACTGTTTTTT. It translates to CASSPDGRGNEKLFF.